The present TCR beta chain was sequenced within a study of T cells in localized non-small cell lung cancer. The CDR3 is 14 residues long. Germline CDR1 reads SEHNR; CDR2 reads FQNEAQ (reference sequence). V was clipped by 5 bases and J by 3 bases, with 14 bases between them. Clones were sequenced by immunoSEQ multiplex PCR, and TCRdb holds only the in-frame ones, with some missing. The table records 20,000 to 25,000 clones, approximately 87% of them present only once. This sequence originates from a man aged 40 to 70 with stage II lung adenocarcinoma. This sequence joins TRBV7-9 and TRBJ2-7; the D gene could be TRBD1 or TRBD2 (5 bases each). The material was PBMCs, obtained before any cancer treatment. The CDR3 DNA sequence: TGTGCCAGCAGCCCCCCCGGGGCCAGCTACGAGCAGTACTTC. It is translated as CASSPPGASYEQYF.